This paragraph covers one TCR beta chain sequence. Its antigen is not identified. This record belongs to a study of cytomegalovirus exposure and HLA in healthy donors. CDR1 SGHTA and CDR2 FQGTGA come from the germline V gene. CDR3 length: 15 residues. V lost 1 base to trimming and J lost 8 bases; unmatched junction nucleotides: 8. Study outcomes and limitations: The only immune exposure information that was available was CMV serostatus.

PCR amplification relied on 60 Vbeta primers (plus 13 Jbeta primers). Libraries were prepared by immunoSEQ multiplex PCR; TCRdb keeps only in-frame clonotypes and omits some of them. The sample lists just under 95,000 clones; roughly 80% were seen once. Material for sequencing was PBMCs. V gene TRBV7-3 combines with J gene TRBJ2-1; 7 bases fit TRBD2. The sequence came from a human donor in good health. The CDR3 spells CASSLIGEGLDEQFF. The CDR3 region has the DNA TGTGCCAGCAGCTTAATAGGGGAGGGCCTCGATGAGCAGTTCTTC.